Presented here are 30 T cell receptor beta chains from one specimen sequenced in a study of blood T cell repertoires in COVID-19. Here immunoSEQ multiplex PCR was the method, and the copy in TCRdb shows in-frame clones only, minus some. Of about 26,000 clones listed, around two thirds were seen once; the top ten hold 7.3%. Sequenced: peripheral blood. The receptors stem from a man aged 55-75 years with active or convalescent COVID-19.

V and J are TRBV5-1 and TRBJ1-1, with TRBD1 matching 9 bases. This CDR3 has 15 amino acids. The V gene end was trimmed by 4 bases and the J gene end by 0 bases; junction bases not matched to a gene: 4. CDR1 SGHRS and CDR2 YFSETQ come from the germline V gene. The CDR3: CASSPGQGMNTEAFF. Here the CDR3 DNA reads TGCGCCAGCAGCCCGGGACAGGGCATGAACACTGAAGCTTTCTTT.

The rearrangement joins TRBV7-8 to TRBJ2-7; tentatively, D is TRBD1 (6 bases). Germline V CDR1 and CDR2: SGHVS, FQNEAQ. V dropped 4 bases and J dropped 1 base, with 8 bases sitting between them. The CDR3 has 13 residues. The CDR3 here is CASSYRVSYEQYF. The CDR3 bases are TGTGCCAGCAGCTACAGGGTTTCCTACGAGCAGTACTTC.

This clone was counted between two and nine times. The genes are TRBV25-1 and TRBJ1-1; TRBD1 is a possible D gene (5 bases). The germline V gene has CDR1 MGHDK and CDR2 SYGVNS. The CDR3 has 15 amino acids. Trimming left V 7 bases short and J 1 base short, with 16 bases between. Here the CDR3 reads CASIKRGLPNTEAFF. The CDR3 nucleotides are TGTGCCAGCATCAAGCGGGGACTCCCGAACACTGAAGCTTTCTTT.

CDR3 loop: CASSLDGQGGANYGYTF. As DNA, the CDR3 is TGTGCCAGCAGCTTGGATGGACAGGGGGGAGCTAACTATGGCTACACCTTC. The chain uses TRBV11-3 and TRBJ1-2, with 10 nucleotides matching TRBD1. Germline V gives CDR1 SGHNT, CDR2 YENEEA. This CDR3 has 17 residues. Losses at the gene ends were 3 bases for V and 0 bases for J; bases not matched to a gene: 7.

The chain links TRBV4-1 to TRBJ1-2; 7 bases match TRBD1. Germline CDR1 MGHRA, CDR2 YSYEKL. The J segment lost 4 bases and the V segment lost 4 bases, leaving 9 bases of the junction unmatched. This CDR3 region has 15 residues. Here the CDR3 DNA reads TGCGCCAGCAGCCCCAGGGGGGTAACCTCCTATGGCTACACCTTC. Translation: CASSPRGVTSYGYTF.

The chain carries TRBV19 and TRBJ1-3, with TRBD1 as a possible D gene (6 bases). Germline V CDR1 and CDR2: LNHDA, SQIVND (reference sequence). The CDR3 extends over 16 amino acids. Trimming took 0 bases from V and 2 from J, leaving 11 bases between them. CDR3 region: CASSIDPRTAGNTIYF. Here the CDR3 DNA reads TGTGCCAGTAGTATAGATCCACGGACAGCTGGAAACACCATATATTTT.

The gene calls are TRBV5-1 and TRBJ2-2; 9 positions match TRBD1. The CDR3 runs 15 residues. The V and J ends lost 0 bases and 6 bases, in that order; junction bases with no gene match: 3. From germline, CDR1 is SGHRS and CDR2 YFSETQ. CDR3 sequence reads: CASSLADRGAGELFF. DNA for the CDR3: TGCGCCAGCAGCTTGGCCGACAGGGGGGCCGGGGAGCTGTTTTTT.

This chain joins TRBV3-1 (or the pseudogene TRBV3-2) and TRBJ2-6, with 10 bases that match TRBD1. Trimming cost V 2 bases and J 1 base; bases outside gene matches: 11. The germline gives CDR1 LGHDT, CDR2 YNNKEL (reference sequence). The CDR3 runs to 20 residues. Written as DNA, the CDR3 is TGTGCCAGCAGCCAACGGCGATCGGGACAGGGGCAATCTGGGGCCAACGTCCTGACTTTC. It is translated as CASSQRRSGQGQSGANVLTF.

This chain uses TRBV3-1 (or the pseudogene TRBV3-2) with TRBJ2-3; 9 nucleotides agree with TRBD2. This CDR3 contains 16 residues. Germline V gene lookup returns CDR1 LGHDT and CDR2 YNNKEL (reference sequence). With 1 base clipped from V and 5 bases from J, the junction kept 7 bases outside the gene matches. The CDR3 bases are TGTGCCAGCAGCCAAGTCCCTAGCGGGACCAAAGATACGCAGTATTTT. The encoded protein is CASSQVPSGTKDTQYF.

This clone was observed a handful of times. The rearrangement joins TRBV28 to TRBJ1-5; D is unresolved. The CDR3 contains 15 residues. The germline V and J ends were trimmed by 2 bases and 0 bases, with 8 bases remaining between them. CDR1 MDHEN and CDR2 SYDVKM come from the germline V gene. CDR3 loop: CASSLEEGSNQPQHF. The CDR3 DNA reads as TGTGCCAGCAGTTTAGAGGAGGGTAGCAATCAGCCCCAGCATTTT.

The chain employs TRBV9 and TRBJ1-3; D gene unclear. Germline lookup yields CDR1 SGDLS and CDR2 YYNGEE. CDR3 length: 17 residues. Trimming pared 4 bases from V and 0 bases from J, leaving 17 bases between. The DNA for the CDR3 is TGTGCCAGCAGCTTGAACCTGAACTCTTACTCTGGAAACACCATATATTTT. As protein: CASSLNLNSYSGNTIYF.

This clone qualifies as medium-sized. CDR3 in amino acids: CASSETLGAGYQPQHF. For the CDR3, the DNA is TGTGCCAGCAGTGAAACGTTAGGGGCTGGCTATCAGCCCCAGCATTTT. J is TRBJ1-5 and V is TRBV6-1, with a tentative D call TRBD1 (5 bases). The CDR3 consists of 16 residues. V dropped 2 bases and J dropped 5 bases, with 16 bases sitting between them. Germline V gene lookup returns CDR1 MNHNS and CDR2 SASEGT.

The rearrangement uses TRBV5-1 and TRBJ2-1; 10 bases are a match to TRBD1. Germline CDR1 is SGHRS and CDR2 is YFSETQ. The CDR3 runs 16 residues. V shed 3 bases, J shed 7 bases, and the junction held 10 bases outside the gene matches. The CDR3, as DNA: TGCGCCAGCAGCTATGGGGGGACAGGGGTAGGGAATGAGCAGTTCTTC. It yields the protein CASSYGGTGVGNEQFF.

J is TRBJ2-7 and V is TRBV7-3; 9 bases fit TRBD2. The CDR3 sequence is 14 residues long. J gave up 4 bases and V 6 bases, and 7 bases lay outside the gene matches. The V gene's germline CDR1 is SGHTA and CDR2 FQGTGA. CDR3 sequence: CASSRRGGPYEQYF. As DNA, the CDR3 is TGTGCCAGCAGTCGGCGGGGGGGCCCGTACGAGCAGTACTTC.

The genes are TRBV2 and TRBJ2-1, with D perhaps matching TRBD2 (6 bases). Germline CDR1 reads SNHLY; CDR2 reads FYNNEI. The CDR3 is 13 residues long. Trimming pared 6 bases from V and 7 bases from J, leaving 13 bases between. The CDR3 sequence is CASSFLRGNEQFF. The CDR3 nucleotides are TGTGCCAGCAGCTTCTTGCGGGGAAATGAGCAGTTCTTC. Drawing the rest from reference TRBV2 and TRBJ2-1, the complete variable domain is EPEVTQTPSHQVTQMGQEVILRCVPISNHLYFYWYRQILGQKVEFLVSFYNNEISEKSEIFDDQFSVERPDGSNFTLKIRSTKLEDSAMYFCASSFLRGNEQFFGPGTRLTVL.

This chain connects TRBV6-5 to TRBJ2-2; possible D gene TRBD1, 5 bases. Per the germline V gene, CDR1 is MNHEY and CDR2 is SVGAGI. The CDR3 is made up of 15 amino acids. V was shortened by 6 bases and J by 6 bases, with 17 bases between the two germline ends. This chain's CDR3 is CASRVDQGLAGELFF. The CDR3 nucleotides read TGTGCCAGCAGGGTGGATCAGGGTTTGGCCGGGGAGCTGTTTTTT.

The V call is TRBV14, the J call TRBJ1-4; D is ambiguous. The CDR3 runs 16 residues. Germline assignment: CDR1 SGHDN and CDR2 FVKESK. Deletions cut 1 base from V and 4 bases from J, with 13 bases between. CDR3 protein: CASSQGRPRINEKLFF. The CDR3 nucleotides read TGTGCCAGCAGCCAAGGAAGGCCGCGGATTAATGAAAAACTGTTTTTT. Looking up the rest from reference TRBV14 and TRBJ1-4 gives the full variable domain: EAGVTQFPSHSVIEKGQTVTLRCDPISGHDNLYWYRRVMGKEIKFLLHFVKESKQDESGMPNNRFLAERTGGTYSTLKVQPAELEDSGVYFCASSQGRPRINEKLFFGSGTQLSVL.

The chain joins TRBV6-2 or TRBV6-3 to TRBJ1-2, with a possible D match to TRBD1 (6 bases). CDR1 is MNHEY, CDR2 SVGEGT, per germline. V lost 4 bases and J 0 bases, leaving 15 bases between the germline ends. CDR3 length: 16 amino acids. The CDR3 protein is CASSSLRQASNYGYTF. As DNA, the CDR3 is TGTGCCAGCAGTTCCCTTCGACAGGCCTCTAACTATGGCTACACCTTC.

This clone was counted only a few times. The chain joins TRBV3-1 (or the pseudogene TRBV3-2) to TRBJ2-7; TRBD2 might be the D (5 bases). Trimming shortened V by 3 bases and J by 7 bases, and 16 bases separated the two germline ends. Looked up from germline, CDR1 is LGHDT and CDR2 is YNNKEL (reference sequence). The CDR3 has 14 amino acids. The CDR3 DNA is TGTGCCAGCAGCCATGGAGGCCGGATGAGGGAGCAGTACTTC. It specifies CASSHGGRMREQYF.

J is TRBJ2-7 and V is TRBV3-1 (or the pseudogene TRBV3-2), with TRBD2 matching 8 bases. The CDR3 runs to 15 residues. Germline values: CDR1 LGHDT, CDR2 YNNKEL (reference sequence). Trimming took 3 bases from V and 2 from J; bases not matched to a gene: 6. This CDR3 reads CASSQGERGTYEQYF. As DNA, the CDR3 is TGTGCCAGCAGCCAGGGTGAGCGGGGGACCTACGAGCAGTACTTC.

V and J are TRBV6-5 and TRBJ2-5; D is uncertain. The CDR3 sequence is 12 residues long. Trimming shortened V by 8 bases and J by 0 bases, and 7 bases separated the two germline ends. Germline V lookup: CDR1 MNHEY, CDR2 SVGAGI. The CDR3 protein is CASELYQETQYF. The CDR3 DNA is TGTGCCAGCGAGTTATACCAAGAGACCCAGTACTTC.

By sample share, this clone is medium-sized. The chain links TRBV5-1 to TRBJ2-7; tentative D call: TRBD2 (7 bases). V gave up 3 bases and J gave up 3 bases, with 16 bases separating them. The germline V gene has CDR1 SGHRS and CDR2 YFSETQ. The CDR3 consists of 15 residues. CDR3 in DNA: TGCGCCAGCAGCTCCCAGGGGTTAGCGGGCTACGAGCAGTACTTC. Its translation: CASSSQGLAGYEQYF.

This clone has a single count. The chain uses TRBV5-4 and TRBJ2-5; TRBD2 matches at 10 bases. V shed 6 bases and J 0 bases; nucleotides not matched to a gene: 5. Germline CDR1 SGHNT, CDR2 YYREEE (reference sequence). This CDR3 is built from 15 residues. The chain's CDR3 is CASTLGTSDQETQYF. DNA for the CDR3: TGTGCCAGCACCTTAGGGACTAGCGACCAAGAGACCCAGTACTTC.

This clone showed up just a few times. V gene TRBV19 combines with J gene TRBJ1-2; D is perhaps TRBD1 (6 bases). Germline V gene data show CDR1 as LNHDA and CDR2 as SQIVND (reference sequence). The V gene lost 1 base and the J gene lost 8 bases, with 17 bases spanning the gap. The CDR3 runs 15 residues. The CDR3 nucleotides are TGTGCCAGTAGTATAGTTTCAACAGGGTTACACGGCTACACCTTC. Translating it yields CASSIVSTGLHGYTF.

The chain is built from TRBV10-3 and TRBJ1-2; 7 bases line up with TRBD1. With 3 bases clipped from V and 3 bases from J, the junction kept 10 bases outside the gene matches. The V gene's germline CDR1 is ENHRY and CDR2 SYGVKD. This CDR3 region has 16 residues. The CDR3 nucleotides read TGTGCCATCAGTGATAGGACAGGTGGCAATTACTATGGCTACACCTTC. Translating gives CAISDRTGGNYYGYTF.

The count of this clone is one. The chain combines TRBV5-1 with TRBJ1-3; D is unresolved. The CDR3 loop spans 14 amino acids. Germline V CDR1 and CDR2: SGHRS, YFSETQ. Trimming cost V 6 bases and J 3 bases, with 13 bases left between them. The CDR3 region is CASTPGGVGNTIYF. The CDR3, as DNA: TGCGCCAGCACCCCCGGCGGGGTTGGAAACACCATATATTTT.

The chain links TRBV19 to TRBJ2-1; TRBD2 matches at 13 bases. Unmatched junction bases numbered 5, after V lost 6 bases and J lost 0 bases. There are 17 residues in the CDR3. The germline CDR1 and CDR2 sequences are LNHDA and SQIVND (reference sequence). CDR3 loop: CASSMGLAGLSYNEQFF. The CDR3 DNA follows: TGTGCCAGTAGCATGGGACTAGCGGGACTCTCCTACAATGAGCAGTTCTTC.

The chain joins TRBV29-1 to TRBJ2-7, with TRBD2 matching over 7 bases. CDR3 length: 13 residues. CDR1 and CDR2 from the germline V gene are SQVTM and ANQGSEA. Unmatched junction bases numbered 5, after V lost 4 bases and J lost 2 bases. The CDR3: CSVVASGTYEQYF. The CDR3, as DNA: TGCAGCGTTGTTGCTAGCGGCACCTACGAGCAGTACTTC.

This clone was counted only a few times. J is TRBJ1-5 and V is TRBV28, with 12 nucleotides matching TRBD1. The CDR3 covers 18 residues. Germline V CDR1 and CDR2: MDHEN, SYDVKM. After removal of 0 bases from V and 0 bases from J, the junction contained 3 bases not matched to a gene. Here the CDR3 reads CASSLWGQGAGSNQPQHF. CDR3 bases: TGTGCCAGCAGTTTATGGGGACAGGGGGCGGGTAGCAATCAGCCCCAGCATTTT.

The V and J genes are TRBV11-3 and TRBJ2-3; perhaps TRBD2 as D (7 bases). Germline CDR1 is SGHNT and CDR2 is YENEEA. The CDR3 runs to 20 residues. The V gene lost 0 bases and the J gene lost 0 bases, with 22 bases spanning the gap. The CDR3, as DNA: TGTGCCAGCAGCTTAGAATGGGCCAGGGGAAAGCGGGATAGCACAGATACGCAGTATTTT. Translated, it gives CASSLEWARGKRDSTDTQYF.